The T cell receptor beta chain under discussion was sequenced for a study of blood T cell repertoires in COVID-19 (TCRdb year 2020). In the study overall: Collaborator samples came from the United States, Italy and Spain and covered acute and convalescent phases of COVID-19. The sample metadata nearly always contained a de-identified subject ID, COVID-19 status, age in years and sex. Samples came from the ongoing ImmuneRACE study (first 160 participants) plus 1,254 subjects from 6 global collaborators. The material from the prospective study consisted of cDNA or gDNA derived from T cells, B-cell-depleted T cells, or PBMCs. The dataset comprised deeply sampled blood TCRbeta repertoires from subjects exposed to, actively infected with, or recovered from COVID-19. The repertoires were released in a freely available public database meant as a resource for research on the immune response to SARS-CoV-2. Where available, HLA class I and class II types were taken from metadata supplied by the sample provider and were not determined by assay-based typing. Broad study findings and their caveats: The amount of clinical and demographic metadata varied by source and participant and was provided uncurated.

The immunoSEQ Assay, a bias-controlled multiplex PCR, was used to amplify TCRbeta CDR3 regions from genomic DNA. In the authors' own workflow: The number of nucleated cells in each sample was estimated from the amplification of reference gene primers within the assay. To quantify the absolute abundance of each unique TCRbeta CDR3 rearrangement, sequence reads were collapsed and filtered. Productive Simpson clonality was computed per sample as the square root of Simpson's diversity index over productive rearrangements. As stored in TCRdb, this immuneACCESS dataset retains in-frame rearrangements with V and J assigned. A fraction of the clones does not appear; measured against another copy, unresolved V genes explain less than half of the discrepancy, and the remainder lacks a known reason. V and J calls and clone size are those listed in that table; D and trimming were worked out from the DNA. The sample table contains 180,000 or so clones; only one count was recorded for 89% of them. 2% to 2.5% of the sample is taken by the ten largest.

Of note for this clone: Its antigen remains undetermined. There are no base qualities to consult, and no much larger clone falls within one base.

V sheds 1 base and J sheds 0 bases, leaving 10 bases between their ends. For CDR1 and CDR2, the germline V gene lists LGHNA and YNFKEQ. The CDR3, from cysteine to phenylalanine, totals 15 residues. Solely the CDR3 DNA is kept, with 45 bases framed from the first base. Participants in the prospective study were enrolled through a virtual design, were aged 18 to 89 years, and lived in roughly 24 United States geographic areas. In the prospective study, participants were assigned to cohorts based on the clinical history participants reported in a screening survey and a study questionnaire. Mobile phlebotomists in the prospective study collected whole blood, serum and a nasopharyngeal or oropharyngeal swab from every participant. Prospective study participants could optionally give additional blood draws and questionnaires over an approximately 2-month period. Blood samples from the prospective study were shipped frozen or at room temperature prior to DNA extraction.

The V and J genes are TRBV4-2 and TRBJ2-7; TRBD1 is possibly the D segment (5 matching bases). The material sequenced was PBMCs or T cells enriched from blood (not recorded which). The TCR was taken from a woman between 40 and 50 years old with acute COVID-19. The nucleotides read TGTGCCAGCAGCCAAGTCGGGCAGGGCTCCTACGAGCAGTACTTC. This translates into CASSQVGQGSYEQYF.